This T cell receptor (beta chain) derives from a study of long-term antiretroviral therapy in people with HIV. This was the immunoSEQ v3.0 assay at survey level. Repertoires were generated with immunoSEQ multiplex PCR, while TCRdb's copy carries only in-frame clones and drops some. This sample yields 32,000 or so clones, of which 85% are seen a single time; roughly 4.4% belongs to the top ten. General observations from the study: Repertoires from HIV showed CDR3 length ranges narrower than those of controls. Clones that expanded before ART (that is, prior to treatment) dominated the repertoire at all time points.

As to this clone: No antigen is known for it.

This receptor was obtained from a man aged 18 to 30 with HIV. Sample: unsorted PBMCs, taken about 3.5 years after starting antiretroviral therapy.

CDR3 sequence (DNA): TGCGCCAGCAGCTCGGCGGGGGCATGGGCCTACGAGCAGTACTTC. Protein product: CASSSAGAWAYEQYF. The rearrangement links TRBV5-1 to TRBJ2-7; weak D call: TRBD2 (7 bases). The germline V gene has CDR1 SGHRS and CDR2 YFSETQ. V was shortened by 3 bases and J by 2 bases, with 15 bases between the two germline ends. CDR3 length equals 15 residues.